The rows below give T cell receptor beta chains drawn from one sample of a study of T cell changes during pregnancy in multiple sclerosis. The repertoire was sequenced with immunoSEQ multiplex PCR; TCRdb's copy has only in-frame clones and lacks some. This sample carries about 120,000 clones, approximately 93% of them seen once, and the ten largest clones take 6.2%. Sequenced here: peripheral blood, sampled before pregnancy. These receptors originate from a female donor with multiple sclerosis, enrolled in a pregnancy study. Each CDR3 is given with its conserved first and last residue. Fields, in order: D gene, J gene, V gene, CDR3 protein, CDR3 DNA. D genes are given only for firm matches.

TRBD1	TRBJ1-6	TRBV19	CASSIDGTGASPLHF	TGTGCCAGTAGTATCGACGGGACAGGGGCTTCACCCCTCCACTTT
.	TRBJ2-7	TRBV7-2	CASSPSYEQYF	TGTGCCAGCAGCCCTTCCTACGAGCAGTACTTC
.	TRBJ1-2	TRBV6-5	CASSYSRSGEGYTF	TGTGCCAGCAGTTACTCGAGGTCAGGGGAAGGCTACACCTTC
.	TRBJ1-2	TRBV4-1	CASSLDGASRTGYTF	TGCGCCAGCAGCCTAGATGGGGCGAGCCGGACCGGCTACACCTTC
.	TRBJ1-2	TRBV28	CASSFPPGYGYTF	TGTGCCAGCAGTTTTCCCCCAGGGTATGGCTACACCTTC
.	TRBJ1-2	TRBV6-5	CASSPLTGFYGYTF	TGTGCCAGCAGTCCTTTAACGGGATTCTATGGCTACACCTTC
.	TRBJ2-2	TRBV28	CASSLDWVNTGELFF	TGTGCCAGCAGTTTAGACTGGGTGAACACCGGGGAGCTGTTTTTT
.	TRBJ2-1	TRBV19	CASSITGSSYNEQFF	TGTGCCAGTAGTATAACCGGGAGCTCCTACAATGAGCAGTTCTTC
TRBD1	TRBJ2-3	TRBV28	CASSFRTGGLDTQYF	TGTGCCAGCAGTTTTCGGACAGGGGGCTTAGATACGCAGTATTTT
TRBD1	TRBJ1-2	TRBV30	CAWNKVGGHGYTF	TGTGCCTGGAACAAAGTAGGGGGCCATGGCTACACCTTC
.	TRBJ1-5	TRBV2	CASRGGRHSNQPQHF	TGTGCCAGCAGGGGGGGACGACATAGCAATCAGCCCCAGCATTTT
TRBD1	TRBJ2-7	TRBV30	CAWSRDRGPLEQYF	TGTGCCTGGTCCCGGGACAGGGGGCCTCTCGAGCAGTACTTC
TRBD1	TRBJ1-2	TRBV27	CASSSGTGGYGYTF	TGTGCCAGCAGCTCCGGGACAGGGGGTTATGGCTACACCTTC
TRBD1	TRBJ1-6	TRBV6-6	CASSTGTGDSPLHF	TGTGCCAGCAGCACCGGGACAGGGGATTCACCCCTCCACTTT
.	TRBJ1-2	TRBV30	CAWTESSDYGYTF	TGTGCCTGGACGGAGTCGTCAGACTATGGCTACACCTTC
TRBD2	TRBJ2-5	TRBV11-2	CASSFRLGTREETQYF	TGTGCCAGCAGCTTTCGGCTAGGGACTAGAGAAGAGACCCAGTACTTC
.	TRBJ1-5	TRBV27	CASSLSPILGNQPQHF	TGTGCCAGCAGTTTATCCCCCATATTAGGCAATCAGCCCCAGCATTTT
.	TRBJ1-5	TRBV19	CASSSTGSNQPQHF	TGTGCCAGTAGTAGTACAGGGAGCAATCAGCCCCAGCATTTT
TRBD1	TRBJ1-1	TRBV5-4	CASSKPTGGPNTEAFF	TGTGCCAGCAGCAAACCTACAGGGGGCCCGAACACTGAAGCTTTCTTT
TRBD2	TRBJ2-5	TRBV6-7	CASSYPPARGVQAQYF	TGTGCCAGCAGTTACCCCCCTGCGCGGGGGGTGCAGGCCCAGTACTTC
.	TRBJ1-1	TRBV6-5	CASSLTWRRSEAFF	TGTGCCAGCAGTTTGACCTGGCGGCGGTCTGAAGCTTTCTTT
TRBD1	TRBJ2-7	TRBV6-6	CASSRQGDYEQYF	TGTGCCAGCAGTAGACAGGGGGACTACGAGCAGTACTTC
TRBD1	TRBJ1-5	TRBV6-5	CASSSTGGKQPQHF	TGTGCCAGCAGTTCGACAGGGGGCAAGCAGCCCCAGCATTTT
.	TRBJ2-5	TRBV30	CAWNERTVQETQYF	TGTGCCTGGAACGAAAGGACAGTCCAAGAGACCCAGTACTTC
TRBD1	TRBJ1-1	TRBV2	CASSEGQRNTEAFF	TGTGCCAGCAGCGAGGGACAGAGGAACACTGAAGCTTTCTTT
.	TRBJ2-1	TRBV12-5	CASGSGDRDGEQFF	TGTGCTAGTGGTTCGGGAGACAGGGACGGTGAGCAGTTCTTC
.	TRBJ2-5	TRBV7-2	CASSLNREETQYF	TGTGCCAGCAGCTTAAACAGGGAAGAGACCCAGTACTTC
TRBD2	TRBJ2-3	TRBV5-6	CASSPGLAGGGDTQYF	TGTGCCAGCAGCCCGGGACTAGCGGGAGGGGGAGATACGCAGTATTTT
.	TRBJ1-3	TRBV18	CASSLDNSGNTIYF	TGTGCCAGCTCACTGGACAACTCTGGAAACACCATATATTTT
.	TRBJ2-1	TRBV14	CASSLLGTSYNEQFF	TGTGCCAGCAGCCTCCTTGGGACTTCCTACAATGAGCAGTTCTTC
.	TRBJ1-1	TRBV14	CASSQVGEGPLGAFF	TGTGCCAGCAGCCAAGTCGGGGAGGGCCCCCTCGGAGCTTTCTTT
.	TRBJ1-1	TRBV16	CASSIQVNTEAFF	TGTGCCAGCAGCATACAGGTGAACACTGAAGCTTTCTTT
TRBD2	TRBJ2-1	TRBV9	CASSVVGRAGEQFF	TGTGCCAGCAGCGTAGTCGGGAGGGCCGGTGAGCAGTTCTTC
.	TRBJ2-7	TRBV11-2	CASSSGYTSEQYF	TGTGCCAGCAGCTCCGGCTATACTAGCGAGCAGTACTTC
.	TRBJ1-4	TRBV9	CASSEAGGLEKLFF	TGTGCCAGCAGCGAGGCGGGGGGTTTAGAAAAACTGTTTTTT
.	TRBJ2-2	TRBV7-3	CASSLTSRLALSLRSPEGTGELFF	TGTGCCAGCAGCTTAACGTCGAGGTTGGCCCTGTCCCTCCGAAGCCCGGAGGGCACCGGGGAGCTGTTTTTT
TRBD1	TRBJ2-5	TRBV4-2	CASSQRATTGEETQYF	TGTGCCAGCAGTCAAAGGGCAACCACAGGGGAAGAGACCCAGTACTTC
TRBD1	TRBJ1-1	TRBV6-5	CASSYSGQGFEAFF	TGTGCCAGCAGTTACTCGGGACAGGGATTTGAAGCTTTCTTT
.	TRBJ1-5	TRBV7-7	CASSARQGNQPQHF	TGTGCCAGCAGCGCCAGACAGGGCAATCAGCCCCAGCATTTT
TRBD1	TRBJ1-2	TRBV6-5	CASSYSNRGGYGYTF	TGTGCCAGCAGTTACTCGAACAGGGGGGGATATGGCTACACCTTC
TRBD1	TRBJ2-3	TRBV14	CASSRPGTGIRTDTQYF	TGTGCCAGCAGCCGACCCGGGACAGGGATTCGCACAGATACGCAGTATTTT
.	TRBJ2-5	TRBV28	CASRTPILTEGETQYF	TGTGCCAGCAGAACGCCGATCCTCACAGAGGGAGAGACCCAGTACTTC
.	TRBJ2-5	TRBV5-6	CASSLYGAEETQYF	TGTGCCAGCAGCTTGTATGGGGCCGAGGAGACCCAGTACTTC
.	TRBJ2-7	TRBV7-2	CASSTVPEGPEQYF	TGTGCCAGCAGCACCGTACCGGAGGGGCCCGAGCAGTACTTC
TRBD1	TRBJ1-3	TRBV5-4	CASSWGGTGASGNTIYF	TGTGCCAGCAGCTGGGGGGGGACAGGGGCCTCTGGAAACACCATATATTTT
TRBD2	TRBJ2-3	TRBV4-1	CASSQLAGGPDTQYF	TGCGCCAGCAGCCAACTAGCGGGGGGCCCAGATACGCAGTATTTT
TRBD1	TRBJ1-1	TRBV6-1	CASSAQGAVEAFF	TGTGCCAGCAGTGCTCAGGGGGCGGTTGAAGCTTTCTTT
.	TRBJ2-6	TRBV30	CAWRGLSGANVLTF	TGTGCCTGGAGGGGGCTTTCTGGGGCCAACGTCCTGACTTTC